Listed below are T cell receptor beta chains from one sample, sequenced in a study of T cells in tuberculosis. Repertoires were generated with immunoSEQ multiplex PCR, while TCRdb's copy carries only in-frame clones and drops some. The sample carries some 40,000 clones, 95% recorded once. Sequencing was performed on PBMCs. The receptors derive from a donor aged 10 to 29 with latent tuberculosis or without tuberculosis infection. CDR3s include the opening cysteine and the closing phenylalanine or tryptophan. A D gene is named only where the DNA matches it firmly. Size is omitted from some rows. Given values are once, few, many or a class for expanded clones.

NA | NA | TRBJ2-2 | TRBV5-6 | CASFLGGAGELFF | TGTGCCAGCTTCCTAGGGGGGGCCGGGGAGCTGTTTTTT
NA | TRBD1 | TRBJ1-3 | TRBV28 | CASSLQTGGTGNTIYF | TGTGCCAGCAGTTTACAGACAGGGGGTACTGGAAACACCATATATTTT
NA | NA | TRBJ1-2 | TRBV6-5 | CASRNPGPGAGYTF | TGTGCCAGCAGAAACCCGGGACCGGGAGCGGGCTACACCTTC
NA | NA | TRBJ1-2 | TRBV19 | CASSMGPGDDTF | TGTGCCAGTAGTATGGGGCCCGGTGACGACACCTTC
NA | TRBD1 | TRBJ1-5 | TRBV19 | CASSRSGTGYQPQHF | TGTGCCAGTAGTCGATCCGGGACAGGGTATCAGCCCCAGCATTTT
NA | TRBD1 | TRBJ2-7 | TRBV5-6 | CASVLTRGRSEQYF | TGTGCCAGCGTATTGACCAGGGGGCGATCCGAGCAGTACTTC
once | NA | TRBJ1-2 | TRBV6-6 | CASSYGGANYGYTF | TGTGCCAGCAGTTACGGGGGGGCTAACTATGGCTACACCTTC
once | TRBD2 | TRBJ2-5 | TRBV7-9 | CASSTGGGGQETQYF | TGTGCCAGCAGCACAGGTGGGGGAGGGCAAGAGACCCAGTACTTC
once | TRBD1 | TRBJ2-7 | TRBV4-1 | CASSPGTGTGEQYF | TGCGCCAGCAGCCCCGGGACAGGGACCGGGGAGCAGTACTTC
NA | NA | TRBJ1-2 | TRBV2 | CASSEQGRAKNTF | TGTGCCAGCAGTGAACAGGGCAGGGCGAAAAACACCTTC
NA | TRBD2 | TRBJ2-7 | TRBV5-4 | CASSLAQPGGTYEQYF | TGTGCCAGCAGCTTGGCCCAGCCGGGGGGTACCTACGAGCAGTACTTC
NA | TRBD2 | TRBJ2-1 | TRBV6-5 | CASSSGGALGEQFF | TGTGCCAGCAGTAGCGGGGGGGCCCTGGGGGAGCAGTTCTTC
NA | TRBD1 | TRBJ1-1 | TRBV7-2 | CASSIQGVNTEAFF | TGTGCCAGCAGCATACAGGGGGTTAACACTGAAGCTTTCTTT
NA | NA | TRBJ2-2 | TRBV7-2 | CASSSGDLTGELFF | TGTGCCAGCAGCTCTGGAGACCTCACCGGGGAGCTGTTTTTT
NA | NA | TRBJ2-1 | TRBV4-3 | CASSQYSGGTYNEQFF | TGCGCCAGCAGCCAATATTCAGGGGGGACCTACAATGAGCAGTTCTTC
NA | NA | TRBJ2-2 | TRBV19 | CATALGGPGELFF | TGTGCCACCGCATTGGGGGGTCCCGGGGAGCTGTTTTTT
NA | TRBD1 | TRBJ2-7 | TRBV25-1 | CASSRDSPYEQYF | TGTGCCAGCAGTAGGGACAGCCCCTACGAGCAGTACTTC
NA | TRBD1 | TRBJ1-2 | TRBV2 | CASSLGQVLRYTF | TGTGCCAGCAGCTTAGGACAGGTTTTGAGGTACACCTTC
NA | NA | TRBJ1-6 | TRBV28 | CASSPGVAGFGSPLHF | TGTGCCAGCAGCCCGGGGGTGGCAGGGTTTGGGTCACCCCTCCACTTT
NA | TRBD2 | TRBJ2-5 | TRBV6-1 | CASSEALAGGNQETQYF | TGTGCCAGCAGTGAAGCGCTAGCGGGGGGGAACCAAGAGACCCAGTACTTC
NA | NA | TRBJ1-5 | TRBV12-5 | CASGLARSQPQHF | TGTGCTAGTGGTTTGGCCAGGTCTCAGCCCCAGCATTTT
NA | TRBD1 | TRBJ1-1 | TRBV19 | CASSTPPFRQGLGTEAFF | TGTGCCAGTAGTACGCCGCCGTTTAGACAGGGGCTGGGCACTGAAGCTTTCTTT
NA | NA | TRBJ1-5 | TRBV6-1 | CASSDRQADNQPQHF | TGTGCCAGCAGTGACAGACAGGCCGACAATCAGCCCCAGCATTTT
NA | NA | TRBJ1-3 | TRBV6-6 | CASSPASSGNTIYF | TGTGCCAGCAGCCCAGCGAGCTCTGGAAACACCATATATTTT
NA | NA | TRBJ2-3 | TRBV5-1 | CASSLSGSPDTQYF | TGCGCCAGCAGCTTGTCGGGGAGCCCAGATACGCAGTATTTT
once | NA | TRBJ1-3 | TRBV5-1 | CASSLESVSGNTIYF | TGCGCCAGCAGCTTGGAGTCAGTCTCTGGAAACACCATATATTTT
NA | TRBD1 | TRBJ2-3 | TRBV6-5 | CASSPRQGGTDTQYF | TGTGCCAGCAGCCCCAGACAGGGTGGGACAGATACGCAGTATTTT
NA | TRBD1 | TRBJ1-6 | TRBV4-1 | CASSQAPGQRNSPLHF | TGCGCCAGCAGCCAGGCCCCGGGACAGCGAAATTCACCCCTCCACTTT
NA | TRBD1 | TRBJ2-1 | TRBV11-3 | CASSRQGPSYNEQFF | TGTGCCAGCAGCCGACAGGGTCCTTCCTACAATGAGCAGTTCTTC
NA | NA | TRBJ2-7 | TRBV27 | CASRRAGSESEQYF | TGTGCCAGCCGGAGGGCAGGGAGTGAATCCGAGCAGTACTTC
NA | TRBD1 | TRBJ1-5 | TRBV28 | CASRFDRAGQPQHF | TGTGCCAGCAGGTTCGACAGGGCCGGTCAGCCCCAGCATTTT
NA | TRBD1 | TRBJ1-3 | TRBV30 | CAWNVDRVLSGNTIYF | TGTGCCTGGAACGTTGACAGGGTCCTCTCTGGAAACACCATATATTTT
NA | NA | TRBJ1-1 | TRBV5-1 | CASSFPSTDMNTEAFF | TGCGCCAGCAGCTTTCCCTCCACAGATATGAACACTGAAGCTTTCTTT
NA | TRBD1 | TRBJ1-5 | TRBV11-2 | CASSPGTGVNQPQHF | TGTGCCAGCAGCCCAGGGACAGGCGTAAATCAGCCCCAGCATTTT
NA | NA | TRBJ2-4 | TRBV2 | CASSEVAKAKNIQYF | TGTGCCAGCAGTGAGGTAGCGAAGGCCAAAAACATTCAGTACTTC
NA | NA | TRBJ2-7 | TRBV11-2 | CASSLRWADYEQYF | TGTGCCAGCAGCCTCCGATGGGCCGACTACGAGCAGTACTTC
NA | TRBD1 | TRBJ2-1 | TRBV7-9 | CASSSPGQAYNEQFF | TGTGCCAGCAGCTCCCCGGGACAGGCCTACAATGAGCAGTTCTTC
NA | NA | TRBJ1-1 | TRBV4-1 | CASSQDLGNTEAFF | TGCGCCAGCAGCCAAGATCTAGGAAACACTGAAGCTTTCTTT
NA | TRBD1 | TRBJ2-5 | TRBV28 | CASRSPGQGGETQYF | TGTGCCAGCAGATCACCGGGACAGGGGGGAGAGACCCAGTACTTC
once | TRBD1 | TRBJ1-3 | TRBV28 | CASRRRQGAIAGNTIYF | TGTGCCAGCAGACGAAGACAGGGGGCAATTGCTGGAAACACCATATATTTT